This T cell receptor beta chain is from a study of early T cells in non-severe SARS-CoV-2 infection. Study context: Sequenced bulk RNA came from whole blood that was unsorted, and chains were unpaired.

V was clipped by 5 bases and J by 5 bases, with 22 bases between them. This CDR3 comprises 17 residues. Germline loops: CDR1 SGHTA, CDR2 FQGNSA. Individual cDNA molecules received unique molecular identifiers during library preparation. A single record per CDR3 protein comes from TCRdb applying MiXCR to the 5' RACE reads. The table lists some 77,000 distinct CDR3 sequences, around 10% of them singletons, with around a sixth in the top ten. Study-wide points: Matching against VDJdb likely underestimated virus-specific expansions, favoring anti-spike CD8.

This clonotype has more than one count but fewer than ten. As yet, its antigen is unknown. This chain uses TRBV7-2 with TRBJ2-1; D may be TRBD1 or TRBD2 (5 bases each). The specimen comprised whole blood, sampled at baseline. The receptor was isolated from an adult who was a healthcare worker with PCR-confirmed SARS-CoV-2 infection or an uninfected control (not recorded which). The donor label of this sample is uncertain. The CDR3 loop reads CASSPVTGTRRHNEQFF. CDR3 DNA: TGTGCCAGCAGCCCCGTCACCGGGACCAGGCGCCACAATGAGCAGTTCTTC.